The present T cell receptor (beta chain) was sequenced within a study of OX40 agonist ivuxolimab in advanced cancers. Turning to this clone: The sample contains more than one DNA sequence encoding this CDR3.

TCRdb's copy holds only in-frame clones and misses some; the assay was immunoSEQ multiplex PCR. This sample has tens of thousands of clones; over 75% occur once, and the top ten carry 0.85% to 1%. The germline V gene has CDR1 GTSNPN and CDR2 SVGIG (reference sequence). The CDR3 sequence is 15 residues long. Trimming at V came to 3 bases and at J to 5 bases, leaving 10 bases not matched to a gene. The starting material was CD4+ or CD8+ T cells sorted from blood, obtained in a trial of the OX40 agonist ivuxolimab. This sequence joins TRBV30 and TRBJ1-2; 9 nucleotides align to TRBD1. This clonotype originated in an adult with an advanced solid tumor such as melanoma, head and neck, liver or kidney cancer. The CDR3 DNA follows: TGTGCCTGGAGCAATCCGGGACAGGGTGTGTATGGCTACACCTTC. Protein product: CAWSNPGQGVYGYTF. The complete variable domain, with remaining parts taken from reference TRBV30 and TRBJ1-2, reads SQTIHQWPATLVQPVGSPLSLECTVEGTSNPNLYWYRQAAGRGLQLLFYSVGIGQISSEVPQNLSASRPQDRQFILSSKKLLLSDSGFYLCAWSNPGQGVYGYTFGSGTRLTVV.